This entry lists 21 T cell receptor beta chains sequenced from one sample in a study of blood T cell repertoires in COVID-19. The assay was immunoSEQ multiplex PCR, and TCRdb's table has in-frame clones only and misses some. Here the sample spans tens of thousands of clones, under 95% being singletons. Source material: peripheral blood. These receptor sequences come from a human donor with active COVID-19. The donor label of this sample is uncertain.

This chain uses TRBV10-3 with TRBJ2-5, with D possibly matching TRBD2 (7 bases). Germline V lookup: CDR1 ENHRY, CDR2 SYGVKD. The V gene lost 4 bases and the J gene lost 4 bases, with 28 bases spanning the gap. The CDR3 contains 19 residues. As DNA, the CDR3 is TGTGCCATCAGTGTCCGCAGGGGTTTAAAGGCGGGGGCTGCAGAGACCCAGTACTTC. The encoded protein is CAISVRRGLKAGAAETQYF.

The chain joins TRBV5-1 to TRBJ2-1; D is undetermined. Trimming took 2 bases from V and 7 from J, leaving 19 bases between them. The CDR3 loop spans 16 amino acids. The germline V gene encodes CDR1 SGHRS and CDR2 YFSETQ. CDR3 coding DNA: TGCGCCAGCAGCTTCTCCTCTAACCCCGCCGTGAATGAGCAGTTCTTC. Translating it yields CASSFSSNPAVNEQFF.

CDR3 sequence (DNA): TGTGCCAGCAGCGGCTTCGGGACTAGCGGGGGGGCCTACGAGCAGTACTTC. As protein: CASSGFGTSGGAYEQYF. The V call is TRBV7-9, the J call TRBJ2-7; TRBD2 matches at 16 bases. Germline assignment: CDR1 SEHNR and CDR2 FQNEAQ (reference sequence). The CDR3 has 17 amino acids. Trimming removed 5 bases from V and 2 bases from J; junction bases left unmatched: 6.

The chain links TRBV24-1 to TRBJ2-2, with 7 bases that match TRBD1. Germline V gene data show CDR1 as KGHDR and CDR2 as SFDVKD. This CDR3 region has 13 residues. Losses at the gene ends were 5 bases for V and 6 bases for J; bases not matched to a gene: 2. The CDR3 protein is CATSVQGAGELFF. In DNA form, the CDR3 reads TGTGCCACCAGTGTTCAGGGGGCCGGGGAGCTGTTTTTT.

V gene TRBV10-3 combines with J gene TRBJ1-2; possibly TRBD1 for D (5 bases). The CDR3 covers 13 residues. CDR1 and CDR2 (germline): ENHRY, SYGVKD. V lost 2 bases to trimming and J lost 5 bases, with 9 bases between them. CDR3 in amino acids: CAISEETDYGYTF. In DNA, the CDR3 is TGTGCCATCAGTGAGGAGACAGATTATGGCTACACCTTC.

This CDR3 reads CASSLNLRPDGGTDTQYF. Written as DNA, the CDR3 is TGTGCCAGCAGCTTAAACCTGCGGCCCGACGGGGGCACAGATACGCAGTATTTT. The genes are TRBV11-2 and TRBJ2-3; D perhaps matches TRBD2 (5 bases). The CDR3 has 18 residues. Trimming stripped 2 bases from V and 1 base from J, with 19 bases between. Per the germline V gene, CDR1 is SGHAT and CDR2 is FQNNGV.

The chain carries TRBV5-1 and TRBJ1-2, with 8 bases matching TRBD1. Germline V lookup: CDR1 SGHRS, CDR2 YFSETQ. With 4 bases clipped from V and 4 bases from J, the junction kept 3 bases outside the gene matches. This CDR3 has 13 amino acids. The CDR3 coding sequence is TGCGCCAGCAGCGTTGGGACAGGCTATGGCTACACCTTC. Encoded protein: CASSVGTGYGYTF.

As for this clone: Relative to the germline gene, one junction end is altered; a read error may explain this. The chain recombines TRBV4-1 with TRBJ2-7, with 8 bases identical to TRBD1. CDR1 and CDR2 (germline): MGHRA, YSYEKL. The CDR3 covers 15 residues. CDR3 in amino acids: CASSQVDRERASLNF. The CDR3 DNA is TGCGCCAGCAGCCAAGTGGACAGGGAAAGAGCGTCCCTTAACTTC.

This sequence joins TRBV9 and TRBJ1-1; TRBD1 might be the D (5 bases). Deletions cut 0 bases from V and 1 base from J, with 13 bases between. The CDR3 is 16 amino acids. From germline, CDR1 is SGDLS and CDR2 YYNGEE. In DNA, the CDR3 is TGTGCCAGCAGCGTAGGAGCAGGGAGGGGGAACACTGAAGCTTTCTTT. Its translation is CASSVGAGRGNTEAFF.

This clone was found once. The chain is built from TRBV24-1 and TRBJ2-1; 8 bases match TRBD1. This CDR3 has 14 amino acids. CDR1 is KGHDR and CDR2 is SFDVKD in the germline V gene. The ends lost 7 bases at V and 8 bases at J; junction bases unmatched: 9. Here the CDR3 DNA reads TGTGCCACCAGCACCGGGCAGGGGGCCCATGAGCAGTTCTTC. Its translation: CATSTGQGAHEQFF.

The CDR3 protein is CASSLWQDNEQFF. CDR3 bases: TGTGCCAGCAGTTTGTGGCAGGACAATGAGCAGTTCTTC. V and J are TRBV12-3 or TRBV12-4 and TRBJ2-1, with no clear D. Trimming cost V 3 bases and J 5 bases, with 8 bases left between them. CDR3 length: 13 amino acids.

This clone was recorded a few times. The rearrangement joins TRBV5-1 to TRBJ2-7; TRBD1 agrees at 8 bases. CDR1 and CDR2 from the germline V gene are SGHRS and YFSETQ. The CDR3 consists of 14 residues. V shed 0 bases, J shed 4 bases, and the junction held 3 bases outside the gene matches. The CDR3 reads CASSLGTGKYEQYF. DNA for the CDR3: TGCGCCAGCAGCTTGGGGACAGGGAAGTACGAGCAGTACTTC.

The V and J genes are TRBV5-8 and TRBJ2-7; maybe TRBD2 (6 bases). Germline V lookup: CDR1 SGHTS, CDR2 YDEGEE. This CDR3 contains 16 residues. Trimming removed 8 bases at V and 6 bases at J, with 27 bases between. CDR3 bases: TGTGCCAGTTCCTCTCGCTGGGGGGTGCTTACGGGCGAGCAGTACTTC. As protein: CASSSRWGVLTGEQYF.

The rearrangement uses TRBV5-1 and TRBJ2-1, with unresolved D. Germline-derived CDR1 and CDR2 are SGHRS and YFSETQ. CDR3 size: 14 residues. The germline V and J ends were trimmed by 0 bases and 5 bases, with 9 bases remaining between them. CDR3 sequence: CASSLGSSDNEQFF. Here the CDR3 DNA reads TGCGCCAGCAGCTTGGGAAGTTCGGACAATGAGCAGTTCTTC.

The gene calls are TRBV5-4 and TRBJ2-7; 12 nucleotides agree with TRBD2. The CDR3 is 18 amino acids. The ends lost 0 bases at V and 2 bases at J; junction bases unmatched: 9. Germline loops: CDR1 SGHNT, CDR2 YYREEE (reference sequence). CDR3 bases: TGTGCCAGCAGCTTGGCCCCCGGACTAGCGGGGTTTACCTACGAGCAGTACTTC. Residues: CASSLAPGLAGFTYEQYF.

The rearrangement links TRBV18 to TRBJ1-2; no clear D gene. The CDR3 has 13 amino acids. Germline lookup yields CDR1 KGHSH and CDR2 LQKENI. The V gene lost 0 bases and the J gene lost 7 bases, with 9 bases spanning the gap. In DNA form, the CDR3 reads TGTGCCAGCTCACCACCCCCTTCGGGTGGCTACACCTTC. Its protein product is CASSPPPSGGYTF. Filled out from reference TRBV18 and TRBJ1-2, the complete variable domain reads NAGVMQNPRHLVRRRGQEARLRCSPMKGHSHVYWYRQLPEEGLKFMVYLQKENIIDESGMPKERFSAEFPKEGPSILRIQQVVRGDSAAYFCASSPPPSGGYTFGSGTRLTVV.

The V call is TRBV12-3 or TRBV12-4, the J call TRBJ1-5; D is possibly TRBD1 (6 bases). The CDR3 loop spans 13 amino acids. The V end was cut by 8 bases, the J end by 7 bases, with 15 bases between. In DNA form, the CDR3 reads TGTGCCAGCCTCCCCGGGGGGCGGCAGCCCCAGCATTTT. Residues: CASLPGGRQPQHF.

This rearrangement joins TRBV9 to TRBJ2-7; 10 bases match TRBD1. This CDR3 is built from 16 residues. Germline V CDR1 and CDR2: SGDLS, YYNGEE. Trimming cost V 0 bases and J 1 base; bases outside gene matches: 4. The CDR3: CASSVARTGGSYEQYF. The CDR3 nucleotides read TGTGCCAGCAGCGTAGCGAGGACAGGGGGATCCTACGAGCAGTACTTC.

The chain couples TRBV3-1 (or the pseudogene TRBV3-2) to TRBJ2-3; tentatively, D is TRBD2 (7 bases). CDR1 is LGHDT and CDR2 is YNNKEL in the germline V gene (reference sequence). V gave up 3 bases and J gave up 4 bases, with 17 bases separating them. This CDR3 contains 16 residues. CDR3 nucleotides: TGTGCCAGCAGCCATAAAGGGGGGGGCCGGGCAGATACGCAGTATTTT. Encoded protein: CASSHKGGGRADTQYF.

The sample holds one count of this clone. The chain recombines TRBV5-6 with TRBJ2-5; 10 bases match TRBD1. The J segment lost 1 base and the V segment lost 3 bases, leaving 3 bases of the junction unmatched. CDR3 length equals 15 residues. In germline, CDR1 is SGHDT, CDR2 YYEEEE. The CDR3 sequence: CASSYGQGGQETQYF. The CDR3 DNA reads TGTGCCAGCAGCTACGGACAGGGGGGCCAAGAGACCCAGTACTTC.

The V and J genes are TRBV5-6 and TRBJ1-2; 8 bases fit TRBD1. V shed 4 bases and J 6 bases; nucleotides not matched to a gene: 20. CDR1 is SGHDT and CDR2 is YYEEEE in the germline V gene. CDR3 size: 18 residues. CDR3: CASSLGSGGVLGSHGYTF. CDR3 DNA: TGTGCCAGCAGCCTGGGGTCAGGGGGCGTTCTGGGAAGCCATGGCTACACCTTC.